Listed below are T cell receptor beta chains from one sample, sequenced in a study of CD8 T cells in Susac syndrome. TCRdb ran MiXCR on the immunoSEQ multiplex PCR reads and lists one entry per CDR3 protein. This sample has around 200,000 distinct CDR3 sequences; more than 85% occur once, and the top ten carry 0.082%. The sample comprised CD4+ T cells from PBMCs. Every receptor here comes from a human donor with multiple sclerosis. Each CDR3 is given with its conserved first and last residue. The order of the fields is CDR3 protein, CDR3 DNA, clone size, D gene, V gene, J gene. The D gene is left open where the match is weak. Expanded clones get a size class; other rows say once, few or many, or leave the size out.

CASSPTAQGVGNNSPLHF	TGTGCCAGCTCACCTACGGCACAGGGAGTTGGGAATAATTCACCCCTCCACTTT	-	-	TRBV18	TRBJ1-6
CASSQGSVRNQPQHF	TGTGCCAGCAGCCAGGGATCGGTGCGCAATCAGCCCCAGCATTTT	-	-	TRBV25-1	TRBJ1-5
CASSPIAGTGELFF	TGTGCCAGCAGTCCAATAGCGGGGACCGGGGAGCTGTTTTTT	-	TRBD2	TRBV12-3/TRBV12-4	TRBJ2-2
CASSPLDGKQFF	TGTGCCAGCAGCCCCCTGGACGGGAAGCAGTTCTTC	-	-	TRBV7-3	TRBJ2-1
CASGRATQYF	TGTGCCAGCGGTAGGGCGACCCAGTACTTC	-	-	TRBV25-1	TRBJ2-5
CASSTGQSNQPQHF	TGTGCCAGCAGCACGGGACAAAGCAATCAGCCCCAGCATTTT	-	-	TRBV9	TRBJ1-5
CASSPQVSGGNQPQHF	TGTGCCAGCAGCCCCCAAGTATCGGGCGGCAATCAGCCCCAGCATTTT	-	-	TRBV4-2	TRBJ1-5
CASSVGGGQETQYF	TGTGCCAGCAGTGTAGGCGGGGGCCAAGAGACCCAGTACTTC	-	TRBD2	TRBV2	TRBJ2-5
CASSAITSGHSYNEQFF	TGTGCCAGCAGCGCCATAACTAGCGGCCACTCCTACAATGAGCAGTTCTTC	-	TRBD2	TRBV9	TRBJ2-1
CASSSGQVNSPLHF	TGTGCCAGCTCATCGGGACAGGTGAATTCACCCCTCCACTTT	few	TRBD1	TRBV18	TRBJ1-6
CASSLDYRQFF	TGTGCCAGCAGCTTAGACTACAGGCAGTTCTTC	-	-	TRBV7-2	TRBJ2-1
CASSQGEAGVGTEAFF	TGTGCCAGCAGCCAAGGGGAAGCAGGGGTAGGAACTGAAGCTTTCTTT	-	-	TRBV4-2	TRBJ1-1
CASGSSLGDTQYF	TGTGCTAGTGGTTCGAGCCTTGGGGATACGCAGTATTTT	once	-	TRBV12-5	TRBJ2-3
CASGTGNYNEQFF	TGTGCCAGCGGGACAGGGAACTACAATGAGCAGTTCTTC	-	TRBD1	TRBV11-2	TRBJ2-1
CAGDRNSNQPQHF	TGTGCCGGGGACAGAAATAGCAATCAGCCCCAGCATTTT	-	TRBD1	TRBV30	TRBJ1-5
CSVQGSLAGTNEQFF	TGCAGCGTTCAGGGGTCCCTAGCGGGGACAAATGAGCAGTTCTTC	-	TRBD2	TRBV29-1	TRBJ2-1
CASSLFRGEDSPLHF	TGTGCCAGCAGTTTATTTCGGGGAGAGGATTCACCCCTCCACTTT	-	-	TRBV27	TRBJ1-6
CSVEAPLGSSYEQYF	TGCAGCGTTGAAGCCCCACTGGGGAGCTCCTACGAGCAGTACTTC	-	-	TRBV29-1	TRBJ2-7
CASSQGGQFGYTF	TGTGCCAGCAGCCAAGGGGGACAGTTTGGCTACACCTTC	-	TRBD1	TRBV3-1	TRBJ1-2
CASSRGADPYGYTF	TGTGCCAGCAGCCGAGGGGCTGACCCTTATGGCTACACCTTC	-	-	TRBV9	TRBJ1-2
CASSPQSGTDTQYF	TGCGCCAGCAGCCCCCAGTCTGGCACAGATACGCAGTATTTT	-	-	TRBV5-1	TRBJ2-3